This entry lists 29 T cell receptor beta chains sequenced from one sample in a study of a mutant IDH1 vaccine in newly diagnosed glioma. This table comes from immunoSEQ multiplex PCR, and its TCRdb copy is limited to in-frame clones, with some not included. The sample includes fewer than 150,000 clones, roughly 90% of them seen just once. The sample's time point: week 11, during vaccination. Each dose of the vaccine consisted of 300 ug of mutant IDH1 20-mer peptide, with topical imiquimod. Their antigens remain unidentified. The source material was PBMCs, sampled from a glioma patient whose treatment included an IDH1 peptide vaccine. All receptors derive from a woman in her forties or fifties with glioma.

The chain joins TRBV5-1 to TRBJ2-5, with 10 positions matching TRBD2. V was clipped by 0 bases and J by 4 bases; unmatched bases: 3. The germline V gene has CDR1 SGHRS and CDR2 YFSETQ. CDR3 length: 15 amino acids. The CDR3, as DNA: TGCGCCAGCAGCTTGGCGGCTAGCGGGAGAGAGACCCAGTACTTC. This gives the protein CASSLAASGRETQYF.

This chain uses TRBV30 with TRBJ1-2; D call uncertain. Trimming cost V 2 bases and J 8 bases, with 15 bases left between them. CDR1 and CDR2 (germline): GTSNPN, SVGIG (reference sequence). This CDR3 is built from 13 residues. CDR3 loop: CAWSPGPSGGYTF. DNA for the CDR3: TGTGCCTGGAGTCCTGGGCCCAGCGGGGGCTACACCTTC.

Worth noting for this clone: The junction departs from the called germline gene at one end, perhaps through a read error. The chain combines TRBV27 with TRBJ1-1; D is unclear. The V gene's germline CDR1 is MNHEY and CDR2 SMNVEV (reference sequence). The CDR3 is 14 residues long. Written as DNA, the CDR3 is TGTGCCAGCAGTTTCTTGGTCCAGAACGCTGAAGCTTTCTTT. It encodes CASSFLVQNAEAFF.

The CDR3 sequence is CASSLMGATHEQYF. In DNA, the CDR3 is TGCGCCAGCAGCTTAATGGGGGCCACCCACGAGCAGTACTTC. This chain connects TRBV5-1 to TRBJ2-7, with D perhaps matching TRBD1 (6 bases). The CDR3 consists of 14 residues. Germline values: CDR1 SGHRS, CDR2 YFSETQ. Trimming took 2 bases from V and 5 from J, leaving 14 bases between them.

The chain links TRBV4-1 to TRBJ2-4; TRBD1 matches 7 bases. Germline values: CDR1 MGHRA, CDR2 YSYEKL. V shed 4 bases and J 2 bases; nucleotides not matched to a gene: 11. CDR3 length equals 17 residues. The CDR3 is CASSRGALTGTKNIQYF. The CDR3 DNA reads TGCGCCAGCAGCCGCGGAGCCCTGACAGGGACCAAAAACATTCAGTACTTC.

J is TRBJ2-5 and V is TRBV6-6; D perhaps matches TRBD2 (6 bases). This CDR3 spans 16 amino acids. Germline values: CDR1 MNHNY, CDR2 SVGAGI (reference sequence). V lost 0 bases and J 2 bases, leaving 13 bases between the germline ends. CDR3 region: CASSYSRRDLQETQYF. In DNA form, the CDR3 reads TGTGCCAGCAGTTACTCCCGCCGGGACTTACAAGAGACCCAGTACTTC.

This clone was seen more than once but under ten times. The chain uses TRBV9 and TRBJ2-4; the match to TRBD2 covers 10 bases. Germline-derived CDR1 and CDR2 are SGDLS and YYNGEE. CDR3 length: 16 amino acids. V gave up 3 bases and J gave up 7 bases; unmatched junction bases: 10. The CDR3 bases are TGTGCCAGCAGCGGACCTCTAGCGGGAGAGGAGAACATTCAGTACTTC. Residues: CASSGPLAGEENIQYF.

The chain uses TRBV6-5 and TRBJ2-5, with 7 bases matching TRBD2. Per germline, CDR1 MNHEY and CDR2 SVGAGI. J lost 5 bases, V lost 4 bases, and 10 bases had no gene match. The CDR3 extends over 15 amino acids. CDR3 in DNA: TGTGCCAGCAGTTCAACGGGAGGCTTGGCGGAGACCCAGTACTTC. As protein: CASSSTGGLAETQYF.

The V gene is TRBV4-1, the J gene TRBJ1-5; TRBD1 aligns across 8 bases. Trimming took 1 base from V and 7 from J; bases not matched to a gene: 12. This CDR3 is 17 amino acids long. The germline V gene has CDR1 MGHRA and CDR2 YSYEKL. The DNA of the CDR3 is TGCGCCAGCAGCCAAGGAGCATGGACAGGGCCCAGCCAGCCCCAGCATTTT. Amino acids: CASSQGAWTGPSQPQHF.

The table lists this clone with a count of one. This sequence joins TRBV7-8 and TRBJ2-1; D is undetermined. CDR3 size: 14 residues. Germline V gene lookup returns CDR1 SGHVS and CDR2 FQNEAQ. Trimming pared 0 bases from V and 8 bases from J, leaving 11 bases between. The CDR3 coding sequence is TGTGCCAGCAGCTTAGCGAGGAGTAAGGATGAGCAGTTCTTC. Translated: CASSLARSKDEQFF.

This clone came up many times. This chain joins TRBV2 and TRBJ1-3; D unclear. The CDR3 contains 14 residues. In germline, CDR1 is SNHLY, CDR2 FYNNEI. Trimming left V 8 bases short and J 3 bases short, with 14 bases between. For the CDR3, the DNA is TGTGCCAGCTCGGGTACCCACTTTGGAAACACCATATATTTT. As protein: CASSGTHFGNTIYF.

This clone came up once. This chain connects TRBV5-8 to TRBJ2-1; the match to TRBD2 covers 13 bases. CDR3 size: 17 residues. V trimming: 3 bases; J trimming: 10 bases; junction bases outside the gene matches: 13. CDR1 SGHTS and CDR2 YDEGEE come from the germline V gene. CDR3 sequence reads: CASSWTSGSLLQLEQFF. The CDR3 DNA reads as TGTGCCAGCAGCTGGACTAGCGGGAGCCTCCTCCAATTAGAGCAGTTCTTC.

The chain recombines TRBV28 with TRBJ1-3, with D possibly TRBD1 on 6 matching bases. The CDR3 length is 15 residues. Germline V gene lookup returns CDR1 MDHEN and CDR2 SYDVKM. V was clipped by 2 bases and J by 0 bases, with 8 bases between them. CDR3 in DNA: TGTGCCAGCAGTTTAAGGGACACCTCTGGAAACACCATATATTTT. Translated, it gives CASSLRDTSGNTIYF.

This clone has just one count. The gene calls are TRBV7-9 and TRBJ1-2, with D unclear. The CDR3 runs 15 residues. Trimming stripped 2 bases from V and 7 bases from J, with 17 bases between. Germline assignment: CDR1 SEHNR and CDR2 FQNEAQ (reference sequence). The CDR3 coding sequence is TGTGCCAGCAGCTTAACGTTTGGACGGTCGGCTGGCTACACCTTC. Translation gives CASSLTFGRSAGYTF.

The chain has TRBV6-5 and TRBJ1-6; 10 nucleotides align to TRBD1. CDR3 length: 14 residues. The germline gives CDR1 MNHEY, CDR2 SVGAGI. With V trimmed by 7 bases and J by 10 bases, 7 bases remained unmatched. In DNA form, the CDR3 reads TGTGCCAGCACCAGGGGGACAGGGGACTCACCCCTCCACTTT. Protein product: CASTRGTGDSPLHF.

This chain links TRBV18 with TRBJ1-6; D remains ambiguous. CDR3 length: 13 amino acids. Per the germline V gene, CDR1 is KGHSH and CDR2 is LQKENI. Trimming shortened V by 2 bases and J by 6 bases, and 5 bases separated the two germline ends. CDR3 sequence reads: CASSPDRNSPLHF. The CDR3, as DNA: TGTGCCAGCTCACCAGATCGTAATTCACCCCTCCACTTT.

The CDR3, as DNA: TGTGCCAGTAGTCCCCAAGGGGGCGTAGGAATGAGGGACTGGTATGGCTACACCTTC. This sequence encodes CASSPQGGVGMRDWYGYTF. This chain joins TRBV19 and TRBJ1-2; 7 positions match TRBD1. CDR1 and CDR2 from the germline V gene are LNHDA and SQIVND (reference sequence). V lost 5 bases and J lost 5; bases outside the gene matches: 23. The CDR3 is 19 amino acids.

This chain joins TRBV6-5 and TRBJ2-5; 8 positions agree with TRBD2. In germline, CDR1 is MNHEY, CDR2 SVGAGI. The CDR3 totals 13 residues. With 11 bases clipped from V and 4 bases from J, the junction kept 9 bases outside the gene matches. The CDR3 sequence is CAHGRASGETQYF. The CDR3, as DNA: TGTGCCCACGGGAGGGCCTCGGGAGAGACCCAGTACTTC.

This chain uses TRBV7-6 with TRBJ1-3, with D hard to call. V was pared by 4 bases and J by 4 bases, with 11 bases between. The CDR3 consists of 14 residues. CDR1 and CDR2 from the germline V gene are SGHVS and FNYEAQ. CDR3 in DNA: TGTGCCAGCAGCTCCCTTGGTCCCGGAAACACCATATATTTT. Amino acid sequence: CASSSLGPGNTIYF.

The chain employs TRBV4-2 and TRBJ2-7; 10 bases align to TRBD2. The germline gives CDR1 LGHNA, CDR2 YNFKEQ. CDR3 length: 15 amino acids. With 1 base clipped from V and 9 bases from J, the junction kept 9 bases outside the gene matches. The CDR3, as DNA: TGTGCCAGCAGCCAAGGTTTGGCTAGCGGGAGATCGCAGTACTTC. Residues: CASSQGLASGRSQYF.

J is TRBJ1-2 and V is TRBV5-1, with D maybe TRBD1 (6 bases). The CDR3 spans 13 residues. V lost 0 bases and J 8 bases, leaving 11 bases between the germline ends. In germline, CDR1 is SGHRS, CDR2 YFSETQ. The CDR3 reads CASSLGGRSGYTF. In nucleotides, the CDR3 is TGCGCCAGCAGCTTGGGGGGGCGCTCGGGCTACACCTTC.

The rearrangement links TRBV5-1 to TRBJ2-7, with 10 bases aligning to TRBD2. CDR3 length equals 16 residues. Germline V gene lookup returns CDR1 SGHRS and CDR2 YFSETQ. V lost 0 bases to trimming and J lost 4 bases; unmatched junction nucleotides: 7. The CDR3 is CASSLGGTSEWYEQYF. CDR3 bases: TGCGCCAGCAGCTTGGGGGGGACTAGCGAATGGTACGAGCAGTACTTC. Full variable domain (remainder filled in from reference TRBV5-1 and TRBJ2-7): KAGVTQTPRYLIKTRGQQVTLSCSPISGHRSVSWYQQTPGQGLQFLFEYFSETQRNKGNFPGRFSGRQFSNSRSEMNVSTLELGDSALYLCASSLGGTSEWYEQYFGPGTRLTVT.

The chain is built from TRBV30 and TRBJ1-5; D is uncertain. The germline CDR1 and CDR2 sequences are GTSNPN and SVGIG (reference sequence). V was clipped by 2 bases and J by 4 bases, with 6 bases between them. This CDR3 is built from 12 residues. The CDR3 loop reads CAWSHENQPQHF. The CDR3 coding sequence is TGTGCCTGGAGTCATGAAAATCAGCCCCAGCATTTT.

The V call is TRBV19, the J call TRBJ2-7, with 7 bases lining up with TRBD1. The V and J ends lost 7 bases and 0 bases, in that order; junction bases with no gene match: 12. Germline CDR1 is LNHDA and CDR2 is SQIVND (reference sequence). This CDR3 is 16 amino acids long. DNA of the CDR3: TGTGCCAGTACCCAGGGACCCAGACAGGGCTCCTACGAGCAGTACTTC. As protein: CASTQGPRQGSYEQYF. The whole variable domain, filled in from reference TRBV19 and TRBJ2-7, reads DGGITQSPKYLFRKEGQNVTLSCEQNLNHDAMYWYRQDPGQGLRLIYYSQIVNDFQKGDIAEGYSVSREKKESFPLTVTSAQKNPTAFYLCASTQGPRQGSYEQYFGPGTRLTVT.

The sample holds one count of this clone. The rearrangement links TRBV6-1 to TRBJ1-4, with unresolved D. Between the trimmed V and J ends, which lost 3 bases and 4 bases, there was a span of 9 bases. The CDR3 has 14 residues. CDR1 MNHNS and CDR2 SASEGT come from the germline V gene. CDR3 nucleotide sequence: TGTGCCAGCAGTGAGGTCGTCCTTAATGAAAAACTGTTTTTT. Translation gives CASSEVVLNEKLFF.

The rearrangement links TRBV6-5 to TRBJ2-5; D tentatively fits TRBD1 or TRBD2 (5 bases each). Germline lookup yields CDR1 MNHEY and CDR2 SVGAGI. Trimming left V 11 bases short and J 4 bases short, with 17 bases between. The CDR3 runs to 13 residues. The CDR3, as DNA: TGTGCCGTCCGGGACCCGGGAATAGAGACCCAGTACTTC. Translation: CAVRDPGIETQYF.

The chain recombines TRBV19 with TRBJ2-2; D is possibly TRBD1 (8 bases). V was pared by 6 bases and J by 6 bases, with 17 bases between. The CDR3 loop spans 15 amino acids. Per germline, CDR1 LNHDA and CDR2 SQIVND (reference sequence). The CDR3 loop reads CASSRDRGGAGELFF. The CDR3 nucleotides are TGTGCCAGTAGCCGTGACAGGGGAGGGGCCGGGGAGCTGTTTTTT. Full variable domain (remainder filled in from reference TRBV19 and TRBJ2-2): DGGITQSPKYLFRKEGQNVTLSCEQNLNHDAMYWYRQDPGQGLRLIYYSQIVNDFQKGDIAEGYSVSREKKESFPLTVTSAQKNPTAFYLCASSRDRGGAGELFFGEGSRLTVL.

V usage is TRBV6-5 and J usage is TRBJ2-5; 7 positions match TRBD2. The DNA end favors TRBJ2-7, so the J call may be wrong. The CDR3 totals 13 residues. Germline CDR1 MNHEY, CDR2 SVGAGI. DNA of the CDR3: TGTGCCAGCACGGGGAGGGTCCAATACGAGCAGTACTTC. Translated: CASTGRVQYEQYF.

The table lists this clone with a count of one. In the same sample, other DNA sequences code for this CDR3. The rearrangement links TRBV9 to TRBJ2-2; 10 nucleotides align to TRBD2. Germline CDR1 is SGDLS and CDR2 is YYNGEE. The CDR3 contains 16 residues. Trimming removed 2 bases from V and 2 bases from J; junction bases left unmatched: 3. Here the CDR3 reads CASSVRLAGNTGELFF. The CDR3 nucleotides are TGTGCCAGCAGCGTGCGACTAGCGGGTAACACCGGGGAGCTGTTTTTT.